This T cell receptor beta chain was sequenced during a study of T-cell reconstitution after alpha-beta-depleted transplantation in children. Germline CDR1 SGHRS, CDR2 YFSETQ. The CDR3 has 14 amino acids. The J segment lost 8 bases and the V segment lost 4 bases, leaving 9 bases of the junction unmatched. Preparation of the TCRbeta library was carried out with unique molecular identifiers. MiXCR was run by TCRdb on the PCR reads, yielding one entry per CDR3 protein. Among about 500,000 distinct CDR3 sequences listed, approximately 32% were seen once. This clonotype was detected only once. This sample comprised PBMCs from the stem cell graft donor, obtained from the stem cell graft. The J gene is TRBJ1-3, the V gene TRBV5-1, with TRBD1 identical over 7 bases. This clonotype was sampled from a human donor who donated a stem cell graft to a child with aplastic anemia. This CDR3 is CASSRETGRDTIYF. CDR3 nucleotide sequence: TGCGCCAGCAGCCGGGAGACAGGGCGTGACACCATATATTTT.